This note documents a single T cell receptor beta chain sequence. The record originates from a study of blood T cell repertoires in COVID-19. Background on the study: PBMCs, B-cell-depleted T cells, or T cells provided the cDNA or gDNA that made up the material.

Those who participated ranged in age from roughly 18 to 90 years and resided in about two dozen US areas. In Cohort 3, a recovered donor had either two negative PCRs, clearance, or symptom resolution. This CDR3 comprises 14 residues. The germline V and J ends were trimmed by 5 bases and 5 bases, with 13 bases remaining between them. Per the germline V gene, CDR1 is SGHRS and CDR2 is YFSETQ. Methods used by the authors: Estimation of nucleated cell counts was performed using reference gene primer amplification. Some clones are missing from TCRdb's copy, which holds only in-frame ones; the method was immunoSEQ multiplex PCR. V and J calls and clone size are those listed in that table; D and trimming were worked out from the DNA. The table shows 200,000 to 250,000 clones, with roughly four fifths occurring only once.

This sequence was found in a man aged 55 to 70 who had recovered from COVID-19. The material sequenced was PBMCs or T cells enriched from blood (not recorded which). The rearrangement joins TRBV5-1 to TRBJ2-2; D possibly corresponds to TRBD2 (6 bases). DNA of the CDR3: TGCGCCAGCAGGCCGACCGGGACTACCGGGGAGCTGTTTTTT. This codes for CASRPTGTTGELFF.